Below, 27 T cell receptor beta chains from the same sample are listed, as sequenced in a study of cytomegalovirus exposure and HLA in healthy donors. PCR employed 60 Vbeta and 13 Jbeta primers. Using immunoSEQ multiplex PCR, the repertoire was profiled, and TCRdb retains in-frame clones only, with some absent. This repertoire shows 95,000 to 100,000 clones, approximately 72% found once; its top ten account for 1.5% to 2%. Input material: PBMCs. The receptor source for this set is a woman in her 40s in good health and CMV-seronegative.

The V call is TRBV9, the J call TRBJ2-5, with D possibly being TRBD2 (8 bases). The V end lost 4 bases, the J end lost 2 bases, and 15 bases lay between the germline ends. CDR1 SGDLS and CDR2 YYNGEE come from the germline V gene. The CDR3 has 15 amino acids. DNA of the CDR3: TGTGCCAGCAGCCCCCGGGGGGGACAGCAAGAGACCCAGTACTTC. It yields the protein CASSPRGGQQETQYF.

The chain is built from TRBV2 and TRBJ2-1; 13 bases are a match to TRBD2. After removal of 2 bases from V and 7 bases from J, the junction contained 11 bases not matched to a gene. This CDR3 comprises 18 residues. Germline V gene lookup returns CDR1 SNHLY and CDR2 FYNNEI. CDR3 nucleotide sequence: TGTGCCAGCAGTGAACCCCGCGGACTAGCGGGAGCGAGGAATGAGCAGTTCTTC. This sequence encodes CASSEPRGLAGARNEQFF.

The table lists this clone with a count of one. The chain joins TRBV19 to TRBJ1-1; possible D gene TRBD1, 5 bases. This CDR3 region has 13 residues. Germline V gives CDR1 LNHDA, CDR2 SQIVND (reference sequence). Trimming took 7 bases from V and 4 from J, leaving 13 bases between them. CDR3 amino acids: CASTIAGVTEAFF. CDR3 nucleotides: TGTGCCAGTACCATAGCGGGGGTCACTGAAGCTTTCTTT.

This chain links TRBV18 with TRBJ2-7; maybe TRBD1 (6 bases). Germline assignment: CDR1 KGHSH and CDR2 LQKENI. Trimming shortened V by 8 bases and J by 5 bases, and 19 bases separated the two germline ends. The CDR3 totals 14 residues. CDR3 in DNA: TGTGCCAGCCGGACAGATGGTAATAGCGACGAGCAGTACTTC. This translates into CASRTDGNSDEQYF.

This clone was seen a single time. V gene TRBV7-3 combines with J gene TRBJ2-3; 7 bases are a match to TRBD2. The CDR3 runs to 14 residues. Unmatched junction bases numbered 3, after V lost 5 bases and J lost 1 base. Germline assignment: CDR1 SGHTA and CDR2 FQGTGA. This CDR3 is CASSPTSGTDTQYF. CDR3 in DNA: TGTGCCAGCAGCCCTACTAGCGGCACAGATACGCAGTATTTT. Filled out from reference TRBV7-3 and TRBJ2-3, the complete variable domain reads GAGVSQTPSNKVTEKGKYVELRCDPISGHTALYWYRQSLGQGPEFLIYFQGTGAADDSGLPNDRFFAVRPEGSVSTLKIQRTERGDSAVYLCASSPTSGTDTQYFGPGTRLTVL.

The chain couples TRBV27 to TRBJ2-1; 12 nucleotides line up with TRBD2. In germline, CDR1 is MNHEY, CDR2 SMNVEV (reference sequence). V dropped 3 bases and J dropped 6; count of bases not matched to a gene: 6. The CDR3 has 16 residues. The DNA of the CDR3 is TGTGCCAGCAGTTTTCTTATACTAGCGGGAGGCAATGAGCAGTTCTTC. Its translation is CASSFLILAGGNEQFF.

This clone was detected a few times. J is TRBJ1-2 and V is TRBV5-1; no firm D call. The CDR3 has 14 amino acids. The germline gives CDR1 SGHRS, CDR2 YFSETQ. V was pared by 4 bases and J by 4 bases, with 14 bases between. The CDR3 is CASSQIQSSYGYTF. The DNA for the CDR3 is TGCGCCAGCAGCCAGATCCAGTCGTCCTATGGCTACACCTTC.

The table lists this clone with a few counts. This sequence joins TRBV11-2 and TRBJ2-7; 9 bases agree with TRBD1. Losses at the gene ends were 1 base for V and 3 bases for J; bases not matched to a gene: 4. The CDR3 contains 15 residues. Germline V gene data show CDR1 as SGHAT and CDR2 as FQNNGV. The CDR3: CASSLVGQGIYEQYF. CDR3 DNA: TGTGCCAGCAGCTTAGTGGGACAGGGTATCTACGAGCAGTACTTC. The full variable domain, in which reference TRBV11-2 and TRBJ2-7 provide the parts outside the CDR3, is EAGVAQSPRYKIIEKRQSVAFWCNPISGHATLYWYQQILGQGPKLLIQFQNNGVVDDSQLPKDRFSAERLKGVDSTLKIQPAKLEDSAVYLCASSLVGQGIYEQYFGPGTRLTVT.

Comment on this clone: At one end the junction does not follow the germline gene, possibly because of a read error. The gene calls are TRBV7-9 and TRBJ1-5; no reliable D call. Per germline, CDR1 SEHNR and CDR2 FQNEAQ (reference sequence). The CDR3 has 12 amino acids. CDR3 sequence reads: CSSSSLVEPQHF. The CDR3 DNA sequence: TGTTCCAGCAGCTCCCTTGTTGAGCCCCAGCATTTT.

The chain uses TRBV6-5 and TRBJ2-5, with D perhaps TRBD1 (7 bases). Germline CDR1 reads MNHEY; CDR2 reads SVGAGI. This CDR3 comprises 15 residues. Trimming shortened V by 0 bases and J by 4 bases, and 12 bases separated the two germline ends. The CDR3, as DNA: TGTGCCAGCAGTTACTCGAGGCAGGGGGGAGAGACCCAGTACTTC. It encodes CASSYSRQGGETQYF.

In DNA, the CDR3 is TGTGCCACCAGAAACTTGTGGGAGAGTTCACCCCTCCACTTT. Translation: CATRNLWESSPLHF. The chain carries TRBV15 and TRBJ1-6; no clear D. This CDR3 spans 14 amino acids. Germline V lookup: CDR1 LNHNV, CDR2 YYDKDF (reference sequence). Trimming removed 6 bases at V and 9 bases at J, with 15 bases between.

CDR3 sequence: CSASTSYTEAFF. The CDR3 region has the DNA TGCAGCGCCTCGACATCTTATACTGAAGCTTTCTTT. The chain links TRBV29-1 to TRBJ1-1; D ambiguous. Germline CDR1 and CDR2: SQVTM and ANQGSEA. This CDR3 spans 12 amino acids. V gave up 7 bases and J gave up 5 bases, with 14 bases separating them.

Concerning this clone: One junction end does not reproduce the germline sequence, and a read error may be involved. This chain uses TRBV4-1 with TRBJ1-6; no reliable D call. Germline V gene sequence: CDR1 MGHRA, CDR2 YSYEKL. The CDR3 is 17 residues long. CDR3 in DNA: TGCGCCAGCAGACAACAAGATATGATCTCCTATAATTCCCCCCTCCACTTT. Protein: CASRQQDMISYNSPLHF.

This chain joins TRBV19 and TRBJ1-1; TRBD1 aligns across 7 bases. The CDR3 loop spans 15 amino acids. Losses at the gene ends were 3 bases for V and 0 bases for J; bases not matched to a gene: 4. CDR1 is LNHDA and CDR2 is SQIVND in the germline V gene (reference sequence). The CDR3: CASSMSGQLNTEAFF. The CDR3 DNA is TGTGCCAGTAGTATGTCGGGACAGTTGAACACTGAAGCTTTCTTT.

This chain uses TRBV5-1 with TRBJ2-5; D perhaps matches TRBD2 (6 bases). The J call may be mistaken, given a closer DNA end match to TRBJ2-7. The CDR3 contains 14 residues. The germline V gene has CDR1 SGHRS and CDR2 YFSETQ. Here the CDR3 DNA reads TGCGCCAGCAGCTTGGGGGGGGATCTCTACGAGCAGTACTTC. Translating gives CASSLGGDLYEQYF.

V usage is TRBV7-2 and J usage is TRBJ2-1; 14 bases are shared with TRBD2. CDR1 is SGHTA and CDR2 is FQGNSA in the germline V gene. This CDR3 has 16 amino acids. Trimming cost V 1 base and J 12 bases; bases outside gene matches: 8. CDR3 loop: CASSLGTSGGPKGQFF. The CDR3 DNA follows: TGTGCCAGCAGCTTAGGGACTAGCGGGGGGCCTAAAGGGCAGTTCTTC.

The V call is TRBV7-9, the J call TRBJ2-2; the D gene is possibly TRBD1 (6 bases). Germline V gene data show CDR1 as SEHNR and CDR2 as FQNEAQ (reference sequence). This CDR3 contains 14 residues. Trimming took off 6 bases at V and 4 bases at J, with 12 bases between the two ends. Written as DNA, the CDR3 is TGTGCCAGCAGGGAGCTAGGGGGCACCGGGGAGCTGTTTTTT. Protein sequence: CASRELGGTGELFF.

V and J are TRBV6-6 and TRBJ2-7, with D tentatively TRBD1 (5 bases). The CDR3 contains 14 residues. The germline V gene encodes CDR1 MNHNY and CDR2 SVGAGI (reference sequence). V lost 7 bases and J lost 2, with 15 bases in between. The CDR3 loop is CASKQDTDTYEQYF. The CDR3, as DNA: TGTGCCAGCAAACAAGACACGGACACCTACGAGCAGTACTTC.

The chain couples TRBV6-5 to TRBJ2-7; a possible D gene is TRBD1 (5 bases). Trimming removed 6 bases from V and 0 bases from J, with 15 bases in between. Germline V gives CDR1 MNHEY, CDR2 SVGAGI. This CDR3 is built from 15 residues. The CDR3 loop reads CASSNQGGLSYEQYF. The DNA of the CDR3 is TGTGCCAGCAGCAACCAGGGTGGCCTCTCCTACGAGCAGTACTTC.

In its sample, this clone was seen a few times. CDR3 bases: TGCGCCAGCAGACCAGCCCTAGCGGGATGCACAGATACGCAGTATTTT. Residues: CASRPALAGCTDTQYF. This chain links TRBV10-1 with TRBJ2-3; TRBD2 agrees at 9 bases. In germline, CDR1 is WNHNN, CDR2 SYGVQD (reference sequence). Losses at the gene ends were 6 bases for V and 1 base for J; bases not matched to a gene: 8. The CDR3 runs 16 residues.

The V gene is TRBV28, the J gene TRBJ2-7; D possibly corresponds to TRBD1 (6 bases). The length of the CDR3 is 16 residues. CDR1 is MDHEN, CDR2 SYDVKM, per germline. V was shortened by 1 base and J by 0 bases, with 13 bases between the two germline ends. The DNA for the CDR3 is TGTGCCAGCAGTTTATCAGGGGCCCGACGCTCCTACGAGCAGTACTTC. This codes for CASSLSGARRSYEQYF.

The sample holds a few counts of this clone. The chain employs TRBV5-1 and TRBJ2-3; TRBD1 agrees at 12 bases. Trimming at V came to 6 bases and at J to 6 bases, leaving 5 bases not matched to a gene. The length of the CDR3 is 14 residues. Germline V lookup: CDR1 SGHRS, CDR2 YFSETQ. DNA for the CDR3: TGCGCCAGCACCGGGACAGGGGGCCCGGATACGCAGTATTTT. Its translation is CASTGTGGPDTQYF.

The rearrangement joins TRBV2 to TRBJ1-5, with a weak D call TRBD1 (5 bases). Trimming left V 3 bases short and J 3 bases short, with 12 bases between. CDR3 length equals 15 residues. Germline values: CDR1 SNHLY, CDR2 FYNNEI. CDR3 sequence reads: CASSEGSGSNQPQHF. The CDR3 DNA reads TGTGCCAGCAGTGAGGGATCAGGGTCCAATCAGCCCCAGCATTTT.

The J gene is TRBJ1-3, the V gene TRBV30, with 7 bases matching TRBD1. Germline V gene sequence: CDR1 GTSNPN, CDR2 SVGIG (reference sequence). Germline trimming cut 1 base from V and 4 bases from J; bases unmatched to any gene: 10. This CDR3 region has 16 residues. DNA of the CDR3: TGTGCCTGGAGTGCGACCTTCAGGGGACAGGGAAACACCATATATTTT. The encoded protein is CAWSATFRGQGNTIYF.

V is TRBV10-2 and J is TRBJ2-3, with D possibly matching TRBD2 (6 bases). There are 14 residues in the CDR3. The V end lost 7 bases, the J end lost 0 bases, and 11 bases lay between the germline ends. Germline CDR1 is WSHSY and CDR2 is SAAADI. CDR3: CASIEDYSTDTQYF. CDR3 sequence (DNA): TGCGCCAGCATCGAGGACTATAGCACAGATACGCAGTATTTT.

The V and J genes are TRBV28 and TRBJ1-6; TRBD1 is a possible D gene (6 bases). The CDR3 is 16 amino acids. V was clipped by 6 bases and J by 0 bases, with 12 bases between them. CDR1 is MDHEN and CDR2 is SYDVKM in the germline V gene. DNA of the CDR3: TGTGCCAGCAGGCCAACAGGGAGCTCCTATAATTCACCCCTCCACTTT. Its protein is CASRPTGSSYNSPLHF.

This chain links TRBV29-1 with TRBJ2-5, with 9 bases identical to TRBD1. Trimming cost V 3 bases and J 5 bases; bases outside gene matches: 10. The CDR3 has 15 amino acids. Germline-derived CDR1 and CDR2 are SQVTM and ANQGSEA. CDR3 coding DNA: TGCAGCGTTGACGTACACCGGGACAGGGTCGAGACCCAGTACTTC. It encodes CSVDVHRDRVETQYF. The full variable domain, its missing parts supplied by reference TRBV29-1 and TRBJ2-5, is SAVISQKPSRDICQRGTSLTIQCQVDSQVTMMFWYRQQPGQSLTLIATANQGSEATYESGFVIDKFPISRPNLTFSTLTVSNMSPEDSSIYLCSVDVHRDRVETQYFGPGTRLLVL.